Listed below are T cell receptor beta chains from one sample, sequenced in a study of blood T cells in healthy people across ages. MiXCR, applied by TCRdb to the 5' RACE reads, yields one record per CDR3 protein. This sample yields about 680,000 distinct CDR3 sequences, of which 45% to 50% are seen a single time; around 32% belongs to the top ten. The sequenced material came from blood. The origin of the receptors is a woman aged 55-70 years in good health. The CDR3 runs from the conserved cysteine through the conserved F or W. The D gene is left open where the match is weak. Size is stated for part of the rows, as once, few or many counts, or as a class when the clone is expanded.

NA TRBJ2-1 TRBV25-1 NA CASSELTGSTYNEQFF TGCGCCAGCAGTGAACTCACAGGGAGCACCTACAATGAGCAGTTCTTC
NA TRBJ2-2 TRBV6-6 NA CASSRGNTGELFF TGTGCCAGCAGTCGCGGGAACACCGGGGAGCTGTTTTTT
NA TRBJ1-5 TRBV7-2 few CASSSTSGASGNQPQHF TGTGCCAGCAGCTCTACCTCAGGGGCCAGTGGCAATCAGCCCCAGCATTTT
TRBD1 TRBJ2-1 TRBV6-5 NA CASSPPAGTGSNEQFF TGTGCCAGCAGTCCCCCGGCGGGGACAGGGAGCAATGAGCAGTTCTTC
NA TRBJ2-3 TRBV7-2 NA CASSLAGTVTDTQYF TGTGCCAGCAGCTTAGCGGGCACGGTCACAGATACGCAGTATTTT
TRBD1 TRBJ1-2 TRBV20-1 NA CSASDSGQAEGDGYTF TGCAGTGCTAGCGACTCCGGACAGGCCGAGGGTGATGGCTACACCTTC
TRBD2 TRBJ2-7 TRBV27 few CASSNGTSGIASYEQYF TGTGCCAGCAGTAATGGGACTAGCGGGATTGCGTCCTACGAGCAGTACTTC
NA TRBJ2-3 TRBV12-3/TRBV12-4 few CASSFDYHTQYF TGTGCCAGCAGTTTTGACTATCATACGCAGTATTTT
TRBD2 TRBJ2-7 TRBV20-1 few CSAKKTSGKNEQYF TGCAGTGCCAAAAAGACTAGCGGGAAAAACGAGCAGTACTTC
TRBD1 TRBJ1-4 TRBV5-1 few CASTWRTGGNEKLFF TGCGCCAGCACCTGGCGGACAGGGGGTAATGAAAAACTGTTTTTT
NA TRBJ1-1 TRBV20-1 few CSAPRGNTEAFF TGCAGTGCCCCCCGGGGGAACACTGAAGCTTTCTTT
NA TRBJ1-2 TRBV20-1 NA CSARDRGHPTRGPYGYTF TGCAGTGCTAGAGATAGAGGGCATCCGACAAGGGGTCCCTATGGCTACACCTTC
TRBD1 TRBJ1-2 TRBV11-2 NA CASSLTGTGTHYGYTF TGTGCCAGCAGCCTAACCGGGACAGGGACCCACTATGGCTACACCTTC
TRBD2 TRBJ2-7 TRBV28 NA CASSSSRGFWTSEVGEQYF TGTGCCAGCAGTTCGTCTCGCGGGTTTTGGACTAGCGAGGTGGGCGAGCAGTACTTC
TRBD1 TRBJ1-1 TRBV29-1 few CSVSGGYVNTEAFF TGCAGCGTGTCAGGGGGATACGTGAACACTGAAGCTTTCTTT
NA TRBJ1-5 TRBV12-3/TRBV12-4 NA CASSLGGLGQPQHF TGTGCCAGCAGTTTAGGAGGATTAGGTCAGCCCCAGCATTTT
TRBD2 TRBJ2-1 TRBV27 once CASSSQGRVLAGGPYNEQFF TGTGCCAGCAGTTCCCAAGGACGTGTTCTAGCGGGAGGGCCCTACAATGAGCAGTTCTTC